This T cell receptor beta chain originates from a study of graft-versus-host responses after intestinal transplantation. Study background: Anti-thymocyte globulin induction was given to all recipients, followed by tacrolimus and steroids for around 3 years.

Findings and caveats of the study: Graft-donor T cell macrochimerism coincided with high graft-versus-host to host-versus-graft clonal ratios in allografts.

As concerns this clone: Its antigen is not known.

CDR3 length: 14 residues. In germline, CDR1 is MNHNY, CDR2 SVGAGI (reference sequence). This table comes from immunoSEQ multiplex PCR, and its TCRdb copy is limited to in-frame clones, with some not included. The profile shows roughly 100,000 clones, approximately 93% of them singletons. The source was unstimulated CD8+ T cells sorted from spleen or lymph node cells, collected before intestinal transplant. This chain uses TRBV6-6 with TRBJ1-5; tentative D call: TRBD1 (5 bases). This TCR came from a human donor who received an intestinal transplant. CDR3 DNA sequence: TGTGCTAGCTCAACAGGAGAACGCAATCAGCCCCAGCATTTT. Protein sequence: CASSTGERNQPQHF.